The rows below give T cell receptor beta chains drawn from one sample of a study of chemoradiotherapy in HPV16-positive cancers. Here immunoSEQ multiplex PCR was the method, and the copy in TCRdb shows in-frame clones only, minus some. There are 8,500 to 10,000 clones in the sample; roughly 80% occur only once, and 10% lies in the top ten. This material was obtained from a patient who underwent chemoradiotherapy. Receptors were obtained from a human donor with HPV-associated anogenital cancer. CDR3s include the opening cysteine and the closing phenylalanine or tryptophan. The order of the fields is D gene, clone size, J gene, V gene, CDR3 DNA, CDR3 protein. D genes are given only for firm matches. Part of the rows lack a size; the others show once, few, many or a class for expanded clones.

D: TRBD1; size: -; J: TRBJ2-1; V: TRBV11-3; DNA: TGTGCCAGCAGCTCGGACAGGGGTCCGGGCAATGAGCAGTTCTTC; CDR3: CASSSDRGPGNEQFF
D: TRBD1; size: -; J: TRBJ2-7; V: TRBV18; DNA: TGTGCCAGCTCACCGGGGACAGGGAGTAACTACGAGCAGTACTTC; CDR3: CASSPGTGSNYEQYF
D: -; size: few; J: TRBJ1-6; V: TRBV2; DNA: TGTGCCAGCAGTGAACACCAAGGGAAAGGGTCACCCCTCCACTTT; CDR3: CASSEHQGKGSPLHF
D: -; size: -; J: TRBJ1-6; V: TRBV7-9; DNA: TGTGCCAGCAGCCCGGAGACGTCAGCCGGAGCCCTCCACTTT; CDR3: CASSPETSAGALHF
D: -; size: -; J: TRBJ1-2; V: TRBV6-5; DNA: TGTGCCAGCACCAGGGACAATAACTATGGCTACACCTTC; CDR3: CASTRDNNYGYTF
D: -; size: -; J: TRBJ2-2; V: TRBV11-2; DNA: TGTGCCAGCACCCTTTGGACGGGGTCACAAACCGGGGAGCTGTTTTTT; CDR3: CASTLWTGSQTGELFF
D: -; size: few; J: TRBJ1-6; V: TRBV11-1; DNA: TGTGCCAGCAGCCCGCGGACGGTCCTTTCTAATTCACCCCTCCACTTT; CDR3: CASSPRTVLSNSPLHF
D: TRBD2; size: -; J: TRBJ2-5; V: TRBV7-3; DNA: TGTGCCAGCAGCCCACTAGCGGGGGGTGGGGAGACCCAGTACTTC; CDR3: CASSPLAGGGETQYF
D: -; size: -; J: TRBJ2-7; V: TRBV27; DNA: TGTGCCAGCAGTTTCGCACCCCTTGGTTCCGGGCAGTACTTC; CDR3: CASSFAPLGSGQYF
D: -; size: few; J: TRBJ1-6; V: TRBV6-5; DNA: TGTGCCAGCACCCAGGGCCGAGGTTCACCCCTCCACTTT; CDR3: CASTQGRGSPLHF
D: -; size: -; J: TRBJ2-7; V: TRBV5-4; DNA: TGTGCCAGCAGCTTGGCTTCGGGGGATGCAGCCTACGAGCAGTACTTC; CDR3: CASSLASGDAAYEQYF
D: -; size: few; J: TRBJ1-5; V: TRBV21-1; DNA: TGTGCCAGCAGCAAGTCCCGGGTTCAGCCCCAGCATTTT; CDR3: CASSKSRVQPQHF
D: TRBD1; size: -; J: TRBJ2-7; V: TRBV5-4; DNA: TGTGCCAGCAGCTTGAGTCTCGCCGGGACAGGCTCCTACGAGCAGTACTTC; CDR3: CASSLSLAGTGSYEQYF
D: TRBD2; size: -; J: TRBJ2-5; V: TRBV5-1; DNA: TGCGCCAGCAGCCCGGGGGCGGGGGGGCCCGGAGAGACCCAGTACTTC; CDR3: CASSPGAGGPGETQYF
D: -; size: -; J: TRBJ1-5; V: TRBV19; DNA: TGTGCCAGTAGTATAGTAGTGCAGGGCAATCAGCCCCAGCATTTT; CDR3: CASSIVVQGNQPQHF
D: -; size: -; J: TRBJ1-3; V: TRBV27; DNA: TGTGCCAGCAGTTTATTAGGCGCGGCTGGAAACACCATATATTTT; CDR3: CASSLLGAAGNTIYF
D: -; size: few; J: TRBJ1-2; V: TRBV2; DNA: TGTGCCAGCAGTGAAGATCGAGGGGCGTATGGCTACACCTTC; CDR3: CASSEDRGAYGYTF
D: TRBD2; size: -; J: TRBJ2-7; V: TRBV28; DNA: TGTGCCAGTAGCCTAGGGACTAGCGGGGATTCCTACGAGCAGTACTTC; CDR3: CASSLGTSGDSYEQYF